In this sample, the clone carrying this T cell receptor (beta chain) turned up a few times. Germline lookup yields CDR1 MNHEY and CDR2 SVGEGT. The CDR3 spans 14 residues. J gave up 6 bases and V 2 bases, and 0 bases lay outside the gene matches. This record belongs to a study of blood T cell repertoires in COVID-19. Produced via immunoSEQ multiplex PCR; TCRdb's table is partial and in-frame only. The sample has 130,000 or so clones; more than 75% are singletons. Material for sequencing was peripheral blood. The chain has TRBV6-2 or TRBV6-3 and TRBJ2-1; TRBD2 agrees at 11 bases. The sequence was obtained from a woman aged 45-65 years with acute or convalescent COVID-19. The CDR3 is CASSYTSGSNEQFF. As DNA, the CDR3 is TGTGCCAGCAGTTACACTAGCGGGAGCAATGAGCAGTTCTTC.